The entry below gives a single T cell receptor (beta chain) sequence along with its context. These data originate in a study of shared clonotypes between healthy human individuals. Source study methods: ImmunoSEQ yielded junction-only sequences lacking quality scores, so filtering differed. Method: immunoSEQ multiplex PCR; TCRdb's copy keeps in-frame clones and lacks some. D and trimming come from the DNA, and the V and J calls and clone size come from that table. The table shows 110,000 or so clones, with approximately 70% occurring only once. Looked up from germline, CDR1 is SGHNT and CDR2 is YYREEE (reference sequence). The CDR3 contains 13 residues. V was pared by 1 base and J by 4 bases, with 8 bases between.

The origin of this receptor is a woman aged 30 to 39 in good health. The source material was memory CD8+ T cells sorted from blood. Subset indicated: CD45RO+ cells pooled with CCR7-negative TemRA cells. V and J are TRBV5-4 and TRBJ2-5; D might be TRBD1 (6 bases). The DNA for the CDR3 is TGTGCCAGCAGCTTGCTGGACAGAGAGACCCAGTACTTC. Translated, it gives CASSLLDRETQYF.